The clone carrying this T cell receptor (beta chain) showed up many times. This sample was included in a study of CD8 T cells in ankylosing spondylitis. MiXCR, run by TCRdb on the 5' RACE reads, gives a single entry per CDR3 protein. The table lists about 220,000 distinct CDR3 sequences, around 24% of them singletons, with less than 8.5% in the top ten. The length of the CDR3 is 15 residues. Germline lookup yields CDR1 SGHRS and CDR2 YFSETQ. Losses at the gene ends were 0 bases for V and 9 bases for J; bases not matched to a gene: 5. The sample was blood, either unsorted or a sorted T cell fraction (not recorded which). The TCR was taken from a male donor with ankylosing spondylitis or in good health (not recorded which). The chain uses TRBV5-1 and TRBJ2-1, with 11 bases fitting TRBD2. The CDR3 DNA sequence: TGCGCCAGCAGCTTGGATTCACTAGCGGGAGCTGAGCAGTTCTTC. Translated: CASSLDSLAGAEQFF.